The 20 T cell receptor beta chains below all came from one sample that was sequenced in a study of cytomegalovirus exposure and HLA in healthy donors. In the PCR, 60 Vbeta and 13 Jbeta primers were used. The method was immunoSEQ multiplex PCR; TCRdb's version includes in-frame clones alone and lacks a portion of them. The data contain 99,000 or so clones, 15% of them singletons. Sequences were obtained from PBMCs. Receptors were obtained from a female donor in good health and CMV-seronegative.

The CDR3 spells CASSREREQSIEQFF. The CDR3 coding sequence is TGTGCCAGCTCACGGGAGCGGGAGCAAAGCATTGAGCAGTTCTTC. The V call is TRBV18, the J call TRBJ2-1, with TRBD2 matching 8 bases. This CDR3 has 15 amino acids. Germline V gene lookup returns CDR1 KGHSH and CDR2 LQKENI. V lost 4 bases and J lost 9; bases outside the gene matches: 11.

The rearrangement joins TRBV5-1 to TRBJ2-5, with D possibly TRBD2 on 6 matching bases. This CDR3 is 14 amino acids long. Trimming removed 0 bases at V and 3 bases at J, with 9 bases between. Germline CDR1 is SGHRS and CDR2 is YFSETQ. The CDR3 bases are TGCGCCAGCAGCTTGGAAGCTAGCGAAGAGACCCAGTACTTC. Translating it yields CASSLEASEETQYF.

This clone was observed a few times. The chain has TRBV7-8 and TRBJ1-6; no clear D gene. Germline values: CDR1 SGHVS, CDR2 FQNEAQ. V was clipped by 5 bases and J by 5 bases, with 13 bases between them. This CDR3 contains 15 residues. DNA for the CDR3: TGTGCCAGCAGCAGCCGGGTCGGAAATAATTCACCCCTCCACTTT. Its protein is CASSSRVGNNSPLHF.

This clone was observed a handful of times. This chain joins TRBV5-6 and TRBJ2-7, with 10 bases that match TRBD2. The CDR3 covers 13 residues. Germline values: CDR1 SGHDT, CDR2 YYEEEE. The V segment lost 0 bases and the J segment 11 bases; nucleotides outside the gene matches: 5. The CDR3 spells CASSLEASGREYF. CDR3 sequence (DNA): TGTGCCAGCAGCTTGGAAGCGAGCGGGAGGGAGTACTTC.

The chain carries TRBV2 and TRBJ2-7, with 8 bases that match TRBD1. This CDR3 is 14 amino acids long. Losses at the gene ends were 4 bases for V and 4 bases for J; bases not matched to a gene: 6. In germline, CDR1 is SNHLY, CDR2 FYNNEI. CDR3 sequence (DNA): TGTGCCAGCAGTGCTAGGACAGGGATATACGAGCAGTACTTC. The encoded protein is CASSARTGIYEQYF. The full variable domain, with the rest looked up from reference TRBV2 and TRBJ2-7, is EPEVTQTPSHQVTQMGQEVILRCVPISNHLYFYWYRQILGQKVEFLVSFYNNEISEKSEIFDDQFSVERPDGSNFTLKIRSTKLEDSAMYFCASSARTGIYEQYFGPGTRLTVT.

This sequence joins TRBV7-9 and TRBJ2-3; D gene unclear. Trimming pared 8 bases from V and 1 base from J, leaving 10 bases between. The CDR3 spans 13 residues. Germline lookup yields CDR1 SEHNR and CDR2 FQNEAQ (reference sequence). The CDR3 protein is CASRRSRTDTQYF. DNA of the CDR3: TGTGCCAGCCGGCGGTCACGCACAGATACGCAGTATTTT.

This clone was counted a few times. V is TRBV10-3 and J is TRBJ1-3; D is possibly TRBD1 (5 bases). The CDR3 is made up of 17 amino acids. Per the germline V gene, CDR1 is ENHRY and CDR2 is SYGVKD. The V and J ends lost 0 bases and 0 bases respectively, with 12 bases between them. The CDR3 coding sequence is TGTGCCATCAGTGAGTCCTACGGGGGATACTCTGGAAACACCATATATTTT. Amino acid sequence: CAISESYGGYSGNTIYF.

CDR3 bases: TGTGCCAGCAGCTTAGAACTCTGGGGCTACACCTTC. Amino acid sequence: CASSLELWGYTF. The chain links TRBV7-9 to TRBJ1-2; no clear D. CDR3 length equals 12 residues. Deletions cut 1 base from V and 8 bases from J, with 8 bases between. The germline V gene has CDR1 SEHNR and CDR2 FQNEAQ (reference sequence). Full variable domain (rest looked up from reference TRBV7-9 and TRBJ1-2): DTGVSQNPRHKITKRGQNVTFRCDPISEHNRLYWYRQTLGQGPEFLTYFQNEAQLEKSRLLSDRFSAERPKGSFSTLEIQRTEQGDSAMYLCASSLELWGYTFGSGTRLTVV.

This clone was picked up a small number of times. The chain employs TRBV4-2 and TRBJ2-2; the D gene is possibly TRBD2 (6 bases). V shed 4 bases and J shed 6 bases, with 18 bases lying between them. The CDR3 runs 16 residues. CDR1 is LGHNA, CDR2 YNFKEQ, per germline. The CDR3 nucleotides are TGTGCCAGCAGCCGGGTGGGGCAGGAGGGATCCGGGGAGCTGTTTTTT. Amino acid sequence: CASSRVGQEGSGELFF.

The chain uses TRBV6-5 and TRBJ2-3; D is unclear. There are 12 residues in the CDR3. Trimming removed 6 bases from V and 8 bases from J, with 12 bases in between. From germline, CDR1 is MNHEY and CDR2 SVGAGI. The CDR3 is CASRHRVGTQYF. The CDR3 DNA follows: TGTGCCAGCAGACATCGGGTGGGTACGCAGTATTTT.

V usage is TRBV4-3 and J usage is TRBJ2-6; TRBD1 aligns across 8 bases. Germline CDR1 reads LGHNA; CDR2 reads YSLEER. V was pared by 2 bases and J by 4 bases, with 4 bases of the junction left unmatched. The CDR3 is 16 residues long. The CDR3 spells CASSQTGGSGANVLTF. CDR3 coding DNA: TGCGCCAGCAGCCAAACAGGGGGGTCCGGGGCCAACGTCCTGACTTTC.

The chain joins TRBV15 to TRBJ1-1, with D possibly TRBD1 on 5 matching bases. Germline loops: CDR1 LNHNV, CDR2 YYDKDF (reference sequence). CDR3 size: 15 residues. Trimming removed 8 bases at V and 0 bases at J, with 16 bases between. In DNA, the CDR3 is TGTGCCACCCAATCCCGGGAGGGGCTGAACACTGAAGCTTTCTTT. The encoded protein is CATQSREGLNTEAFF.

The gene calls are TRBV4-1 and TRBJ1-2; D gene ambiguous. V gave up 5 bases and J gave up 4 bases, with 11 bases separating them. The CDR3 consists of 13 residues. CDR1 is MGHRA and CDR2 is YSYEKL in the germline V gene. CDR3 amino acids: CASSREGTYGYTF. Here the CDR3 DNA reads TGCGCCAGCAGCAGGGAGGGTACCTATGGCTACACCTTC.

The chain is built from TRBV27 and TRBJ1-4; 9 bases are a match to TRBD1. The CDR3 is 14 residues long. Germline CDR1 and CDR2: MNHEY and SMNVEV (reference sequence). Trimming took 6 bases from V and 7 from J; bases not matched to a gene: 6. CDR3 in DNA: TGTGCCAGCAGCGATGGGACAGGGACTGAAAAACTGTTTTTT. It codes for CASSDGTGTEKLFF.

The chain employs TRBV19 and TRBJ1-5; a possible D gene is TRBD1 (6 bases). V was cut by 1 base and J by 2 bases, with 15 bases left in between. CDR1 is LNHDA, CDR2 SQIVND, per germline (reference sequence). This CDR3 spans 17 amino acids. This chain's CDR3 is CASSIGPQGMRNQPQHF. The DNA of the CDR3 is TGTGCCAGTAGTATAGGGCCCCAGGGGATGCGCAATCAGCCCCAGCATTTT.

The chain links TRBV27 to TRBJ1-4; 9 bases are shared with TRBD1. V lost 6 bases to trimming and J lost 3 bases; unmatched junction nucleotides: 8. The germline V gene encodes CDR1 MNHEY and CDR2 SMNVEV (reference sequence). This CDR3 has 16 residues. This chain's CDR3 is CASSLTGGAANEKLFF. The CDR3 bases are TGTGCCAGCAGCCTTACAGGGGGCGCCGCTAATGAAAAACTGTTTTTT.

This chain joins TRBV5-8 and TRBJ1-1, with TRBD1 as a possible D gene (5 bases). This CDR3 region has 16 residues. Trimming stripped 0 bases from V and 6 bases from J, with 18 bases between. Germline V lookup: CDR1 SGHTS, CDR2 YDEGEE. The CDR3 here is CASSLGAVQGGPEAFF. CDR3 in DNA: TGTGCCAGCAGCTTGGGGGCCGTCCAGGGTGGACCTGAAGCTTTCTTT. The variable domain in full, completed from reference TRBV5-8 and TRBJ1-1, reads EAGVTQSPTHLIKTRGQQATLRCSPISGHTSVYWYQQALGLGLQFLLWYDEGEERNRGNFPPRFSGRQFPNYSSELNVNALELEDSALYLCASSLGAVQGGPEAFFGQGTRLTVV.

The chain carries TRBV27 and TRBJ2-1, with 9 nucleotides matching TRBD2. The ends lost 6 bases at V and 0 bases at J; junction bases unmatched: 6. The germline V gene encodes CDR1 MNHEY and CDR2 SMNVEV (reference sequence). The CDR3 is 16 amino acids. The CDR3 is CASRLLAGSSYNEQFF. CDR3 in DNA: TGTGCCAGCAGACTTCTAGCGGGGAGCTCCTACAATGAGCAGTTCTTC.

The V gene is TRBV27, the J gene TRBJ1-6; TRBD1 aligns across 7 bases. Germline V gives CDR1 MNHEY, CDR2 SMNVEV (reference sequence). The ends lost 6 bases at V and 5 bases at J; junction bases unmatched: 4. The CDR3 length is 14 residues. This CDR3 is CASRATGNNSPLHF. CDR3 coding DNA: TGTGCCAGCAGAGCGACAGGGAATAATTCACCCCTCCACTTT.

This clone came up a few times. The rearrangement links TRBV5-4 to TRBJ1-2, with no clear D. This CDR3 spans 14 amino acids. Germline lookup yields CDR1 SGHNT and CDR2 YYREEE (reference sequence). V was clipped by 2 bases and J by 5 bases, with 13 bases between them. The CDR3 DNA reads TGTGCCAGCAGCTTAAATGTCGGCGGGTATGGCTACACCTTC. Residues: CASSLNVGGYGYTF.